This T cell receptor (beta chain) was identified in a study of T cells in Graves' hyperthyroidism and ophthalmopathy. Overall study context: The initial diagnosis was the point when peripheral blood was collected, ahead of any treatment.

This clonotype has more than one count but fewer than ten. No antigen is known for it. TCR beta CDR3 region amplification was performed from RNA transcripts. First-round RT-PCR of the TCR CDR3 relied on the HTBI primer set. Each CDR3 protein is one row after TCRdb ran MiXCR on the multiplex PCR reads. The sample lists 540,000 or so distinct CDR3 sequences, 15% to 18% seen once, with 7.3% in the top ten. Points from the study as a whole: Blood also carried most thyroid clonotypes expanded above 0.001.

The source of this sequence is a woman aged 25 to 45 with Graves' hyperthyroidism. Sequenced material: blood.

CDR3 nucleotide sequence: TGTGCCAGCAGTTACTCGAGCCAGGGTGAGCAGTTCTTC. Protein: CASSYSSQGEQFF. The chain recombines TRBV6-5 with TRBJ2-1; TRBD1 is a possible D gene (5 bases). V lost 0 bases and J 9 bases, leaving 9 bases between the germline ends. This CDR3 spans 13 amino acids. Germline V gene lookup returns CDR1 MNHEY and CDR2 SVGAGI.